The 19 T cell receptor beta chains presented below share a single source sample, sequenced in a study of regulatory T cells in long-lasting Graves disease. Time point: persistent/refractory GD, antithyroid drugs over 5 years with positive TRAb. PBMC RNA was the source of the TCR library. Libraries of TCR beta came from iRepertoire HTBI primers plus Arm-PCR of CDR3 regions. From the multiplex PCR reads, TCRdb called clonotypes with MiXCR, one entry per CDR3 protein. The table lists about 660,000 distinct CDR3 sequences, around 30% of them singletons. Sample: peripheral blood mononuclear cells (PBMCs), taken when the disease was refractory, from a patient treated with antithyroid drugs. These receptors were obtained from a female donor with Graves disease.

This clonotype showed up just a few times. One end of the junction varies from germline; a read error may be responsible. In nucleotides, the CDR3 is TGTGCCAGCAGTGAAGCACCGGGGGCCTACAAGCAGTACTTC. Translated: CASSEAPGAYKQYF. The chain joins TRBV2 to TRBJ2-7, with D possibly called TRBD1 or TRBD2 (6 bases each). The CDR3 has 14 amino acids. CDR1 is SNHLY and CDR2 is FYNNEI in the germline V gene.

This clonotype was detected a few times. This chain joins TRBV5-1 and TRBJ2-5; D gene unclear. CDR3 size: 13 residues. Between the trimmed V and J ends, which lost 3 bases and 3 bases, there was a span of 9 bases. Germline V gives CDR1 SGHRS, CDR2 YFSETQ. CDR3 amino acids: CASSYGSEETQYF. CDR3 DNA sequence: TGCGCCAGCAGCTATGGGTCCGAAGAGACCCAGTACTTC.

About this clonotype itself: At one boundary the junction diverges from the germline segment, which might be a read error. This chain joins TRBV6-2 or TRBV6-3 and TRBJ2-5; D unclear. This CDR3 is 13 amino acids long. Germline V gene lookup returns CDR1 MNHEY and CDR2 SVGEGT. This CDR3 reads CASSPDHQETQYF. The CDR3 DNA sequence: TGCGCCAGCAGTCCGGACCACCAAGAGACCCAGTACTTC.

This clonotype was seen a few times. This chain links TRBV10-3 with TRBJ1-2, with unresolved D. Looked up from germline, CDR1 is ENHRY and CDR2 is SYGVKD. The CDR3 is 12 amino acids. V lost 7 bases and J 3 bases, leaving 9 bases between the germline ends. The CDR3 DNA reads TGTGCCATCACCGACTGGGACTATGGCTACACCTTC. Translating gives CAITDWDYGYTF.

This clonotype was recorded a few times. The chain has TRBV27 and TRBJ1-2; 9 bases line up with TRBD1. CDR3 size: 14 residues. Germline V lookup: CDR1 MNHEY, CDR2 SMNVEV (reference sequence). V gave up 5 bases and J gave up 4 bases; unmatched junction bases: 5. The CDR3 protein is CASSGPGQGYGYTF. CDR3 bases: TGTGCCAGCAGTGGACCGGGACAGGGCTATGGCTACACCTTC.

V and J are TRBV2 and TRBJ1-2; a weak D match, TRBD1 (5 bases). CDR1 and CDR2 (germline): SNHLY, FYNNEI. V lost 6 bases and J 8 bases, leaving 16 bases between the germline ends. This CDR3 has 13 amino acids. The CDR3 protein is CASRGDRLGGYTF. CDR3 nucleotides: TGTGCCAGCAGGGGGGACCGCCTCGGGGGCTACACCTTC.

To note about this clonotype: A much more abundant neighbour one base away suggests this may be a read error. This chain uses TRBV6-2 or TRBV6-3 with TRBJ1-5, with D uncertain. V was shortened by 5 bases and J by 4 bases, with 15 bases between the two germline ends. The germline CDR1 and CDR2 sequences are MNHEY and SVGEGT. CDR3 size: 15 residues. The CDR3 is CASSEFGLENQPQHF. Written as DNA, the CDR3 is TGTGCCAGCAGTGAATTCGGGCTAGAAAATCAGCCCCAGCATTTT.

There are a few counts of this clonotype. The chain joins TRBV19 to TRBJ1-5; 11 bases map to TRBD1. Germline trimming cut 5 bases from V and 4 bases from J; bases unmatched to any gene: 7. Per the germline V gene, CDR1 is LNHDA and CDR2 is SQIVND (reference sequence). The CDR3 consists of 16 residues. CDR3 DNA sequence: TGTGCCAGTAGTCGTGTGGGGACAGGGGGAAATCAGCCCCAGCATTTT. This sequence encodes CASSRVGTGGNQPQHF.

This clonotype was found a few times. The rearrangement joins TRBV27 to TRBJ2-5; 8 bases fit TRBD2. The CDR3 has 17 residues. The trim removed 1 base at V and 4 bases at J, leaving 11 bases unmatched. CDR1 and CDR2 from the germline V gene are MNHEY and SMNVEV (reference sequence). The CDR3 DNA reads as TGTGCCAGCAGTTTATTTAGAAGCGGGAGAGGCGGAGAGACCCAGTACTTC. It translates to CASSLFRSGRGGETQYF.

CDR3 coding DNA: TGTGCCAGCAGCCCGGACGTCCGAAACACCGGGGAGCTGTTTTTT. Translation: CASSPDVRNTGELFF. V and J are TRBV6-1 and TRBJ2-2; D gene uncertain. The germline V gene encodes CDR1 MNHNS and CDR2 SASEGT. CDR3 length: 15 residues. With 6 bases removed from V and 2 bases from J, the gap between germline ends came to 13 bases.

This clonotype has at least ten counts. The chain links TRBV12-3 or TRBV12-4 to TRBJ2-7; 10 bases are shared with TRBD2. This CDR3 is built from 14 residues. The V gene end was trimmed by 5 bases and the J gene end by 3 bases; junction bases not matched to a gene: 4. In nucleotides, the CDR3 is TGTGCCAGCAGTCACCGGACTAGCGGCTACGAGCAGTACTTC. This translates into CASSHRTSGYEQYF.

This clonotype was picked up a small number of times. The chain links TRBV15 to TRBJ1-6; D remains unclear. The CDR3 spans 15 residues. V lost 0 bases and J lost 7, with 10 bases in between. Per germline, CDR1 LNHNV and CDR2 YYDKDF (reference sequence). This CDR3 is CATSRDPERNSPLHF. CDR3 DNA sequence: TGTGCCACCAGCAGAGATCCGGAGAGAAATTCACCCCTCCACTTT.

This clonotype showed up just a few times. V and J are TRBV28 and TRBJ1-1; 7 bases are shared with TRBD1. Germline V lookup: CDR1 MDHEN, CDR2 SYDVKM. Losses at the gene ends were 3 bases for V and 4 bases for J; bases not matched to a gene: 5. This CDR3 has 14 residues. In nucleotides, the CDR3 is TGTGCCAGCAGTTTTGAAGGGGGCTTCACTGAAGCTTTCTTT. Residues: CASSFEGGFTEAFF. The variable domain in full, completed from reference TRBV28 and TRBJ1-1, reads DVKVTQSSRYLVKRTGEKVFLECVQDMDHENMFWYRQDPGLGLRLIYFSYDVKMKEKGDIPEGYSVSREKKERFSLILESASTNQTSMYLCASSFEGGFTEAFFGQGTRLTVV.

The sample holds many counts of this clonotype. The rearrangement links TRBV11-2 to TRBJ2-2; D possibly corresponds to TRBD2 (6 bases). The CDR3 contains 14 residues. V lost 3 bases and J lost 4, with 9 bases in between. In germline, CDR1 is SGHAT, CDR2 FQNNGV. The CDR3 reads CASSFLGGTGELFF. The CDR3 DNA reads as TGTGCCAGCAGCTTCCTGGGGGGCACCGGGGAGCTGTTTTTT.

This clonotype was observed a few times. This sequence joins TRBV20-1 and TRBJ1-4; D not resolved. The CDR3 runs to 15 residues. The V end lost 6 bases, the J end lost 0 bases, and 14 bases lay between the germline ends. Germline CDR1 reads DFQATT; CDR2 reads SNEGSKA (reference sequence). CDR3 nucleotides: TGCAGTGCCGAAGAGTTCCGGGCAACTAATGAAAAACTGTTTTTT. It encodes CSAEEFRATNEKLFF.

CDR3 DNA sequence: TGTGCCAGCAGCCTACGCCGGGGCCTAGCGGGAGGGAGAAGCACAGATACGCAGTATTTT. As protein: CASSLRRGLAGGRSTDTQYF. V usage is TRBV7-9 and J usage is TRBJ2-3; 12 bases are a match to TRBD2. Losses at the gene ends were 5 bases for V and 0 bases for J; bases not matched to a gene: 15. The CDR3 length is 20 residues. Germline CDR1 reads SEHNR; CDR2 reads FQNEAQ (reference sequence).

Only a few counts were recorded for this clonotype. The chain has TRBV15 and TRBJ2-5; 7 bases map to TRBD2. CDR3 length: 15 residues. The V segment lost 6 bases and the J segment 3 bases; nucleotides outside the gene matches: 10. From germline, CDR1 is LNHNV and CDR2 YYDKDF (reference sequence). CDR3 protein: CATSAQFLAEETQYF. CDR3 nucleotides: TGTGCCACCAGTGCCCAATTTCTAGCGGAAGAGACCCAGTACTTC.

The V gene is TRBV20-1, the J gene TRBJ1-1, with D maybe TRBD1 (6 bases). Germline V gene data show CDR1 as DFQATT and CDR2 as SNEGSKA (reference sequence). The CDR3 is 14 residues long. V lost 5 bases, J lost 6 bases, and 19 bases lay in between. The CDR3 DNA follows: TGCAGTGCTGGACCAGGGGCCCTAGGGGCTGAAGCTTTCTTT. It specifies CSAGPGALGAEAFF.

The J gene is TRBJ2-7, the V gene TRBV19; D is possibly TRBD1 (6 bases). The CDR3 totals 16 residues. Deletions cut 7 bases from V and 1 base from J, with 20 bases between. Per the germline V gene, CDR1 is LNHDA and CDR2 is SQIVND (reference sequence). The CDR3 here is CASTSGTTENSYEQYF. In DNA form, the CDR3 reads TGTGCCAGTACTTCCGGGACAACTGAAAATTCCTACGAGCAGTACTTC. The full variable domain, rest sourced from reference TRBV19 and TRBJ2-7, is DGGITQSPKYLFRKEGQNVTLSCEQNLNHDAMYWYRQDPGQGLRLIYYSQIVNDFQKGDIAEGYSVSREKKESFPLTVTSAQKNPTAFYLCASTSGTTENSYEQYFGPGTRLTVT.